This passage covers 8 T cell receptor beta chains from one sample sequenced in a study of T cells after yellow fever vaccination. TCRdb reprocessed the 5' RACE reads with MiXCR, giving one entry per CDR3 protein. The data hold some 120,000 distinct CDR3 sequences, with about 15% observed a single time. The sample consisted of CD8+ T cells sorted from PBMCs, taken 5 days after the yellow fever booster vaccination. These TCRs come from a man between 18 and 35 years old who received the YFV17D yellow fever vaccine.

The genes are TRBV9 and TRBJ1-2; D call uncertain. Germline V gene data show CDR1 as SGDLS and CDR2 as YYNGEE. This CDR3 region has 12 residues. V was shortened by 5 bases and J by 2 bases, with 7 bases between the two germline ends. DNA for the CDR3: TGTGCCAGCAGTACAGCGAACTATGGCTACACCTTC. Its protein is CASSTANYGYTF.

This clonotype was seen many times. The V gene is TRBV15, the J gene TRBJ2-6, with D perhaps given as TRBD1 or TRBD2 (5 bases each). Trimming pared 6 bases from V and 3 bases from J, leaving 9 bases between. Per germline, CDR1 LNHNV and CDR2 YYDKDF (reference sequence). This CDR3 contains 14 residues. CDR3 in DNA: TGTGCCACCAGGTGGGGGAATGGGGCCAACGTCCTGACTTTC. Its translation: CATRWGNGANVLTF. Combining the CDR3 with reference TRBV15 and TRBJ2-6 gives the whole variable domain DAMVIQNPRYQVTQFGKPVTLSCSQTLNHNVMYWYQQKSSQAPKLLFHYYDKDFNNEADTPDNFQSRRPNTSFCFLDIRSPGLGDTAMYLCATRWGNGANVLTFGAGSRLTVL.

V usage is TRBV4-1 and J usage is TRBJ1-5; D possibly corresponds to TRBD1 (5 bases). V was clipped by 0 bases and J by 6 bases, with 12 bases between them. CDR3 length: 15 residues. The germline V gene has CDR1 MGHRA and CDR2 YSYEKL. CDR3 sequence reads: CASSQDSTDGQPQHF. The CDR3 DNA sequence: TGCGCCAGCAGCCAAGATTCGACAGATGGTCAGCCCCAGCATTTT.

The chain employs TRBV6-1 and TRBJ2-7; 7 nucleotides align to TRBD1. Germline-derived CDR1 and CDR2 are MNHNS and SASEGT. V shed 6 bases, J shed 4 bases, and the junction held 9 bases outside the gene matches. The length of the CDR3 is 14 residues. The CDR3 loop is CASRKTGQHYEQYF. CDR3 sequence (DNA): TGTGCCAGCAGGAAGACGGGACAGCATTACGAGCAGTACTTC.

This clonotype was detected only a few times. This rearrangement joins TRBV7-9 to TRBJ2-3; 10 positions agree with TRBD2. The trim removed 8 bases at V and 10 bases at J, leaving 18 bases unmatched. Germline V lookup: CDR1 SEHNR, CDR2 FQNEAQ (reference sequence). This CDR3 is 16 amino acids long. The CDR3 is CASGQERGGRQAAQYF. The DNA for the CDR3 is TGTGCCAGCGGACAAGAGCGGGGGGGAAGGCAGGCGGCGCAGTATTTT.

The chain links TRBV4-3 to TRBJ1-3, with 10 bases that match TRBD1. Germline loops: CDR1 LGHNA, CDR2 YSLEER. With 1 base clipped from V and 8 bases from J, the junction kept 5 bases outside the gene matches. The CDR3 extends over 15 amino acids. CDR3 coding DNA: TGCGCCAGCAGCCAAGGGACAGGGGGAATCGACACCATATATTTT. Its translation: CASSQGTGGIDTIYF.

This clonotype came up a few times. The genes are TRBV5-5 and TRBJ2-7; TRBD2 matches at 13 bases. V trimming: 6 bases; J trimming: 4 bases; junction bases outside the gene matches: 16. This CDR3 is 18 amino acids long. In germline, CDR1 is SGHKS, CDR2 YYEKEE (reference sequence). For the CDR3, the DNA is TGTGCCAGCACCCCAGACCAGACTAGCGGGGGGTCTATTTACGAGCAGTACGTC. The encoded protein is CASTPDQTSGGSIYEQYV.

This clonotype was seen only a few times. V and J are TRBV4-1 and TRBJ2-6; D is possibly TRBD2 (6 bases). The CDR3 extends over 15 amino acids. Trimming removed 2 bases at V and 3 bases at J, with 8 bases between. Germline V gene data show CDR1 as MGHRA and CDR2 as YSYEKL. The CDR3 loop reads CASSQLSGGANVLTF. CDR3 sequence (DNA): TGCGCCAGCAGCCAACTTAGCGGTGGGGCCAACGTCCTGACTTTC.